The following is a T cell receptor (beta chain) sequence with its context. Its antigen is as yet unknown. This CDR3 is built from 16 residues. Deletions cut 6 bases from V and 7 bases from J, with 21 bases between. CDR1 is SNHLY and CDR2 is FYNNEI in the germline V gene. The data derive from a study of cytomegalovirus exposure and HLA in healthy donors. While unrecorded immune exposures were likely, the donors were nominally healthy when sampled. The PCR contained 60 Vbeta and 13 Jbeta primers. The assay was immunoSEQ multiplex PCR, and TCRdb's table has in-frame clones only and misses some. The sample includes some 200,000 clones, over 75% of them seen just once. The study's findings and limits: With high specificity and sensitivity, the classifier reportedly diagnosed cytomegalovirus status. A later analysis reportedly found that, within productive TCRs, an Asian-associated ancestry cluster had fewer N-insertions than the mean observed across the roughly 700 donors. Later, an analysis found that common viral pathogens appeared to be linked with several of the most significant clusters.

Sequencing was done on a sample of PBMCs. The receptor's source is a man aged 40-49 years in good health and CMV-seropositive. This chain links TRBV2 with TRBJ2-2, with D tentatively TRBD2 (6 bases). DNA for the CDR3: TGTGCCAGCAGAACAGATATGGGGAGGCAGGACGGGGAGCTGTTTTTT. Translated: CASRTDMGRQDGELFF.